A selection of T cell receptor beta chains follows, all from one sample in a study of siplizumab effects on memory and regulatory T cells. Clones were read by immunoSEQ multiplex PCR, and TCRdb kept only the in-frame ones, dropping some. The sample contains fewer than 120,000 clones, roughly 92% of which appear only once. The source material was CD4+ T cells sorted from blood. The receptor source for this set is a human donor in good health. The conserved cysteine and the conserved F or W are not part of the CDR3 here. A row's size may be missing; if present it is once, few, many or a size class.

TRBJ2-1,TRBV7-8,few,ASSSFRGISYNEQF
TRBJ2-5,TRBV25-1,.,ASSPTGGRETQY
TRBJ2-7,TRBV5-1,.,ASSLGRQGRITYEQY
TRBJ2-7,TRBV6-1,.,ASSEAGQGGNYEQY
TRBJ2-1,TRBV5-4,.,ASRGGGTSNNEQF
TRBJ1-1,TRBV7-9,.,ASSLGEVTEAF
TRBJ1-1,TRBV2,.,ASRGAQNTEAF
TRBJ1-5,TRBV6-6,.,ASSYSVQPQH
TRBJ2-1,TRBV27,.,ASGRTDSSYNEQF
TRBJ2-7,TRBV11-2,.,ASSRGDIGYEQY
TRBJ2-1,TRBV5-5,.,ASSFVPGVEQF
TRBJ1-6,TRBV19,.,ASSIPNNSPLH
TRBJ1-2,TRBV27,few,ASSFQGSYGYT
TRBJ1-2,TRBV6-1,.,ASSYFARDYT
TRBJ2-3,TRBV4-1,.,ASSQVVAGITDTQY
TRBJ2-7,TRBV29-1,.,SVRDSGISYEQY
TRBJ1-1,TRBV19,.,ASSMYGTGREAF
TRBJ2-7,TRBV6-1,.,ASRQYEQY
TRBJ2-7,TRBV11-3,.,ASSVRSGLGYEQY
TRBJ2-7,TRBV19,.,ASSTDGRPYEQY
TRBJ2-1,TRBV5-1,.,ASRPGRDSNNEQF
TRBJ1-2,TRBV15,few,ATSVQTNYGYT
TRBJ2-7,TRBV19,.,ASSLADLREQY
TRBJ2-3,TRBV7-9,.,ASSPRAYFTDTQY
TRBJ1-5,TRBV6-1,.,ASSDRVGGAQH
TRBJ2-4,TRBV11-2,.,ASSLDRQGPQY
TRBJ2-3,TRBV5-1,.,ASSLFESDTQY
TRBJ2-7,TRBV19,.,ASSTSGTGSSYEQY
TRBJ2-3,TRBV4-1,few,ASSQPVAGGSTDTQY
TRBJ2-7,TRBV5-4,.,ATRPLYSYEQY
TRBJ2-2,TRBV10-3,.,AIKASANTGELF
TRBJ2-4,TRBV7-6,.,ASSPSRYKNIQY
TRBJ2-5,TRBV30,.,AWSRGRTGVETQY
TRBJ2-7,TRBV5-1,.,ASSLAGIVSYEQY
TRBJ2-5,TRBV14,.,ASSQAQGGTQY
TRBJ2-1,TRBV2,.,ASSVPPNEQF
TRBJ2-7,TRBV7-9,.,ASSLFPVRGGSYEQY